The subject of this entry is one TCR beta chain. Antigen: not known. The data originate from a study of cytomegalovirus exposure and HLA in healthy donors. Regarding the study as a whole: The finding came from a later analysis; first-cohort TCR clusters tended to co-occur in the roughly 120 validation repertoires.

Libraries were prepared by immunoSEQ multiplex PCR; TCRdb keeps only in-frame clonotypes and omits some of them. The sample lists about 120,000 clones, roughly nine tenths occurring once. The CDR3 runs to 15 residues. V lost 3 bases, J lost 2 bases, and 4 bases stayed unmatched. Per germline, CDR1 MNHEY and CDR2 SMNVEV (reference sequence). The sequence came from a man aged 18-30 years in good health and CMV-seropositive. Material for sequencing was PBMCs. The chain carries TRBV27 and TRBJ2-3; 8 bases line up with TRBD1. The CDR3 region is CASSFAGGITDTQYF. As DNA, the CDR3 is TGTGCCAGCAGTTTCGCAGGGGGCATCACAGATACGCAGTATTTT.